The clone carrying this T cell receptor beta chain was recorded a few times. The data stem from a study of cytomegalovirus exposure and HLA in healthy donors. Libraries were prepared by immunoSEQ multiplex PCR; TCRdb keeps only in-frame clonotypes and omits some of them. The sample holds 200,000 to 300,000 clones, about 86% seen once. The germline V gene encodes CDR1 GTSNPN and CDR2 SVGIG (reference sequence). The junction had 7 bases not matched to a gene; V was cut back by 2 bases and J by 6 bases. The CDR3 covers 13 residues. The V gene is TRBV30, the J gene TRBJ2-7, with 7 bases matching TRBD2. Material: PBMCs. The sequence derives from a woman aged 25-40 years in good health and CMV-seropositive. The chain's CDR3 is CAWSFAGVGEQYF. The DNA of the CDR3 is TGTGCCTGGAGTTTTGCGGGAGTCGGCGAGCAGTACTTC.